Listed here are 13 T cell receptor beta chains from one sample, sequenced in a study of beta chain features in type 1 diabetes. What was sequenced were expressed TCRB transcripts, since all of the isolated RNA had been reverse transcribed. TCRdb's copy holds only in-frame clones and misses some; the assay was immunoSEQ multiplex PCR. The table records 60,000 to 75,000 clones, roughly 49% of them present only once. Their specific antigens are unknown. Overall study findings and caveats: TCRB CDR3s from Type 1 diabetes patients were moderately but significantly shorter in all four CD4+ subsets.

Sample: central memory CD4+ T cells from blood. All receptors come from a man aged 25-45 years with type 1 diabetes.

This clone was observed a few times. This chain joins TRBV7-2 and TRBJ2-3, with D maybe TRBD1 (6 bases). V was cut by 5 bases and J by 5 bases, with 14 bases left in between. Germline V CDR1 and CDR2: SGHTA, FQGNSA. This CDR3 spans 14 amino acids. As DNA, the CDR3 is TGTGCCAGCAGCACGGACAGCGGCCAAGATACGCAGTATTTT. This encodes CASSTDSGQDTQYF.

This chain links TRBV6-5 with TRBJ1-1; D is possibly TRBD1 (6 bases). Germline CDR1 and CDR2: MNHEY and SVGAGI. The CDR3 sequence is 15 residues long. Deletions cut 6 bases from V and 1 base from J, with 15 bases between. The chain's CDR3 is CASSTQKGGNTEAFF. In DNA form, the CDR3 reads TGTGCCAGCAGCACCCAAAAAGGGGGGAACACTGAAGCTTTCTTT.

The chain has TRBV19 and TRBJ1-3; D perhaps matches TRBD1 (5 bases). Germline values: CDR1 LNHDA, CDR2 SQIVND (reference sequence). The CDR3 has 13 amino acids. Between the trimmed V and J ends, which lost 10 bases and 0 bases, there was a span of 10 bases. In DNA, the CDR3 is TGTGCCACGGGGGGACTCTCTGGAAACACCATATATTTT. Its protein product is CATGGLSGNTIYF.

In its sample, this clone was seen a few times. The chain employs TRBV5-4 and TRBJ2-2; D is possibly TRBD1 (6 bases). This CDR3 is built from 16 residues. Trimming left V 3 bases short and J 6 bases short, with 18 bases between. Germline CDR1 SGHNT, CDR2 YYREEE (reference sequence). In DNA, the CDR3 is TGTGCCAGCAGCTGGGGACAAACCTCGGATGCCGGGGAGCTGTTTTTT. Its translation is CASSWGQTSDAGELFF.

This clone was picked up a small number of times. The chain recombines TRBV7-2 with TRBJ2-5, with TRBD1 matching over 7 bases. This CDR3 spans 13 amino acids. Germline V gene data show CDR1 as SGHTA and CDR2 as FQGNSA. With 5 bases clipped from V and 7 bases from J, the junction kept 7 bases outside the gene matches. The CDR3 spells CASSRGTDGTQYF. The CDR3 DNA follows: TGTGCCAGCAGCCGAGGGACAGATGGGACCCAGTACTTC.

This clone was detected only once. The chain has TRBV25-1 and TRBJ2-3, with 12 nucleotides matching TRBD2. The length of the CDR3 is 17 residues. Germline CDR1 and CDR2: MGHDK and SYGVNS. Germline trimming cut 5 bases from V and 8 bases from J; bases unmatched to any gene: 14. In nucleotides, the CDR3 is TGTGCCAGCAGTCCTTCCGGACTAGCGGGACCTCCCGGTACGCAGTATTTT. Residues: CASSPSGLAGPPGTQYF.

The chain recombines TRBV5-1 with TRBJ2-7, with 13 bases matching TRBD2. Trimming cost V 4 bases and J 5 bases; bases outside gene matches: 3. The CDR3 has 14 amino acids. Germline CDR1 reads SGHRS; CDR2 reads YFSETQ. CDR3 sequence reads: CASSLGLAGDEQYF. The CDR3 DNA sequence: TGCGCCAGCAGCCTAGGACTAGCGGGAGACGAGCAGTACTTC.

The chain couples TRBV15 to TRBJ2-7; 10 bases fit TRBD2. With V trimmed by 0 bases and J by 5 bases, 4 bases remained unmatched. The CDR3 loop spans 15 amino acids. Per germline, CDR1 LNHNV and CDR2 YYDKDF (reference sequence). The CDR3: CATSREGLAGDEQYF. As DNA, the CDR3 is TGTGCCACCAGCAGAGAGGGGCTAGCGGGAGACGAGCAGTACTTC.

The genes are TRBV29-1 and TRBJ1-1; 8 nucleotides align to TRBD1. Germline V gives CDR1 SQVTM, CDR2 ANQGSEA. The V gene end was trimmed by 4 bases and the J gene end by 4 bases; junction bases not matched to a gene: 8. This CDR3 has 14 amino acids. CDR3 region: CSVAGADRGTEAFF. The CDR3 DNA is TGCAGCGTTGCCGGTGCCGACAGGGGCACTGAAGCTTTCTTT.

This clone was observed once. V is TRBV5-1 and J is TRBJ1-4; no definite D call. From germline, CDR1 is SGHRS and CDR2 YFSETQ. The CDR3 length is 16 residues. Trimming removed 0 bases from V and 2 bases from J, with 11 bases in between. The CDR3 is CASSLGEKETNEKLFF. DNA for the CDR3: TGCGCCAGCAGCTTGGGGGAGAAGGAGACTAATGAAAAACTGTTTTTT.

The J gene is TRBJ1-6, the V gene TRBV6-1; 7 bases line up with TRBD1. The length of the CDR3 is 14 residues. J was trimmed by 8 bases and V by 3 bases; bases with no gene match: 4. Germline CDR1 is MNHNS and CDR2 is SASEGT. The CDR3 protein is CASSERQGDSPLHF. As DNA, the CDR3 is TGTGCCAGCAGTGAGCGGCAGGGGGATTCACCCCTCCACTTT.

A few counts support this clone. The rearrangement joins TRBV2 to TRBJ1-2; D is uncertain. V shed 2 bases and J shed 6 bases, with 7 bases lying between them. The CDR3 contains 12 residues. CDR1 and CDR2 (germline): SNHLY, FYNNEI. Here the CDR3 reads CASSEILNGYTF. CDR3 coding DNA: TGTGCCAGCAGTGAAATACTGAATGGCTACACCTTC.

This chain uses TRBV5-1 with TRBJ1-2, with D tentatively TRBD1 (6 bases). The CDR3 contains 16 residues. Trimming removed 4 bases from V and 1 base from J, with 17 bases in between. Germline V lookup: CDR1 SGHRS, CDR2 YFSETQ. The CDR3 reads CASSVGTRGVNYGYTF. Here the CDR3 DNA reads TGCGCCAGCAGCGTCGGGACACGCGGAGTTAACTATGGCTACACCTTC.